This T cell receptor (beta chain) was recovered during a study of blood T cell repertoires in COVID-19. About the study: The United States, Italy and Spain provided the acute and convalescent COVID-19 samples. T cells, B-cell-depleted T cells, or PBMCs supplied cDNA or gDNA.

Enrolment of Seattle patients took place during active infection, and they were followed longitudinally. The CDR3 runs to 13 residues. The germline gives CDR1 MNHEY, CDR2 SMNVEV (reference sequence). Trimming removed 4 bases from V and 10 bases from J; junction bases left unmatched: 7. Methods used by the authors: Estimated nucleated cell counts came from reference gene primer amplification. Only in-frame clones appear in the TCRdb table, and some are missing; sequencing was by immunoSEQ multiplex PCR. The V and J calls and clone size are taken from that table; D and trimming were inferred from the DNA. The table shows approximately 300,000 clones, with 85% to 90% occurring only once.

This TCR was recovered from a woman under 40 with COVID-19, enrolled during active disease. The rearrangement joins TRBV27 to TRBJ2-1, with 7 nucleotides matching TRBD2. The sample consisted of peripheral blood. CDR3 in DNA: TGTGCCAGCAGTTCAGCGGGATTGGTCGAGCAGTTCTTC. Translated: CASSSAGLVEQFF.